The sequence of this T cell receptor (beta chain) was determined in a study of T cell changes during pregnancy in multiple sclerosis. Libraries were prepared by immunoSEQ multiplex PCR; TCRdb keeps only in-frame clonotypes and omits some of them. There are over 15,000 clones in the sample; 88% occur only once, and roughly 5.5% lies in the top ten. The CDR3 loop spans 14 amino acids. From germline, CDR1 is GTSNPN and CDR2 SVGIG (reference sequence). V lost 0 bases and J lost 4, with 10 bases in between. The sample consisted of CD8+ T cells from peripheral blood mononuclear cells, taken after pregnancy. This sequence joins TRBV30 and TRBJ1-3; D unresolved. The clonotype was recovered from a female donor in good health, enrolled as a control in a pregnancy study. The CDR3 coding sequence is TGTGCCTGGAGTGTAAGAGGGTACGGAAACACCATATATTTT. Its protein is CAWSVRGYGNTIYF.